This T cell receptor beta chain was observed in a study of cytomegalovirus exposure and HLA in healthy donors. It was with 60 Vbeta and 13 Jbeta primers that the PCR ran. The method was immunoSEQ multiplex PCR; TCRdb's version includes in-frame clones alone and lacks a portion of them. The sample records about 4,900 clones, around 85% being singletons. Healthy people donating bone marrow made up the donors. Study-level findings and limits: Across all donors, roughly uniform sequencing depth was an assumption of the presence/absence analyses. As a later analysis revealed, the rate of TCR association differed by HLA locus, with DRB1 most and HLA-C fewest. Most TCR beta V segments were productive about 90% or about 30% of the time in an earlier analysis.

Of note for this clone: Its antigen is currently unknown.

CDR3 length: 14 amino acids. The V and J ends lost 6 bases and 0 bases respectively, with 9 bases between them. The V gene's germline CDR1 is MDHEN and CDR2 SYDVKM. The sequence came from a woman between 40 and 50 years old in good health and CMV-seropositive. What was sequenced was PBMCs. V gene TRBV28 combines with J gene TRBJ1-5, with D possibly TRBD1 on 5 matching bases. CDR3 sequence: CASRLTASNQPQHF. CDR3 nucleotides: TGTGCCAGCAGACTGACAGCTAGCAATCAGCCCCAGCATTTT.